The 32 T cell receptor beta chains presented below share a single source sample, sequenced in a study of cytomegalovirus exposure and HLA in healthy donors. PCR amplification relied on 60 Vbeta primers (plus 13 Jbeta primers). The protocol was immunoSEQ multiplex PCR, while the TCRdb copy is restricted to in-frame clones and leaves out a portion. The sample has about 160,000 clones, around 76% seen once. Sequencing was performed on PBMCs. The origin of the receptors is a female donor in good health and CMV-seronegative.

The chain employs TRBV30 and TRBJ2-3; the D is unclear. The CDR3 contains 14 residues. CDR1 is GTSNPN and CDR2 is SVGIG in the germline V gene (reference sequence). Trimming removed 0 bases at V and 4 bases at J, with 11 bases between. CDR3: CAWSVRRSADTQYF. The CDR3 region has the DNA TGTGCCTGGAGTGTACGGCGGTCCGCAGATACGCAGTATTTT.

The chain carries TRBV6-5 and TRBJ1-4; 9 bases are shared with TRBD1. Germline V gene data show CDR1 as MNHEY and CDR2 as SVGAGI. The CDR3 consists of 15 residues. V lost 8 bases, J lost 2 bases, and 6 bases stayed unmatched. DNA for the CDR3: TGTGCCAGCGGATTGGACAGGGGTACTAATGAAAAACTGTTTTTT. Residues: CASGLDRGTNEKLFF.

The CDR3 DNA is TGCAGCGTTGAAGACACAGGCTTAGGCGAGCAGTACTTC. This codes for CSVEDTGLGEQYF. The chain joins TRBV29-1 to TRBJ2-7; perhaps TRBD1 as D (5 bases). Germline CDR1 is SQVTM and CDR2 is ANQGSEA. The V and J ends lost 0 bases and 6 bases respectively, with 12 bases between them. CDR3 length: 13 amino acids.

The chain is built from TRBV7-8 and TRBJ2-5; TRBD2 aligns across 7 bases. Per the germline V gene, CDR1 is SGHVS and CDR2 is FQNEAQ. Losses at the gene ends were 2 bases for V and 4 bases for J; bases not matched to a gene: 7. The CDR3 consists of 15 residues. CDR3 nucleotides: TGTGCCAGCAGCTTACGGCGGGAGCGGCGAGAGACCCAGTACTTC. It encodes CASSLRRERRETQYF.

The J gene is TRBJ1-2, the V gene TRBV28; 10 bases agree with TRBD1. V trimming: 6 bases; J trimming: 8 bases; junction bases outside the gene matches: 12. CDR1 MDHEN and CDR2 SYDVKM come from the germline V gene. The length of the CDR3 is 15 residues. DNA for the CDR3: TGTGCCAGCAGAATGACAGGGGGCGAGGCAGGGGGCTACACCTTC. Amino acid sequence: CASRMTGGEAGGYTF.

The chain joins TRBV7-2 to TRBJ1-1; no definite D call. Trimming took off 1 base at V and 8 bases at J, with 11 bases between the two ends. Germline CDR1 reads SGHTA; CDR2 reads FQGNSA. The CDR3 is 13 residues long. CDR3 DNA sequence: TGTGCCAGCAGCTTAGGTGTAGGCAGGGAAGCTTTCTTT. Its translation is CASSLGVGREAFF.

As regards this clone: This specimen includes other DNA sequences encoding the same CDR3. The chain links TRBV5-1 to TRBJ1-2; a possible D gene is TRBD1 (6 bases). The CDR3 contains 13 residues. Germline-derived CDR1 and CDR2 are SGHRS and YFSETQ. V was cut by 1 base and J by 4 bases, with 8 bases left in between. The CDR3 reads CASSLPGVYGYTF. Here the CDR3 DNA reads TGCGCCAGCAGCTTGCCAGGGGTCTATGGCTACACCTTC.

This clone has only one observation. The rearrangement uses TRBV7-7 and TRBJ2-3; 12 bases fit TRBD2. Trimming took 5 bases from V and 1 from J; bases not matched to a gene: 4. Germline values: CDR1 SSHAT, CDR2 FNYEAQ (reference sequence). The CDR3 has 16 amino acids. The CDR3 sequence is CASSPRLAGGTDTQYF. The CDR3 region has the DNA TGTGCCAGCAGCCCGAGACTAGCGGGGGGCACAGATACGCAGTATTTT.

The chain employs TRBV19 and TRBJ1-4; 8 positions agree with TRBD1. Germline V gene lookup returns CDR1 LNHDA and CDR2 SQIVND (reference sequence). CDR3 size: 15 residues. V lost 6 bases and J lost 0; bases outside the gene matches: 3. In DNA, the CDR3 is TGTGCCAGTAGGGACAGGGCCGCAACTAATGAAAAACTGTTTTTT. The encoded protein is CASRDRAATNEKLFF.

V usage is TRBV10-2 and J usage is TRBJ1-2, with TRBD1 as a possible D gene (5 bases). V lost 6 bases and J lost 8, with 19 bases in between. Germline CDR1 reads WSHSY; CDR2 reads SAAADI. The CDR3 is made up of 14 amino acids. CDR3 residues: CASRPGTLIQGYTF. CDR3 nucleotide sequence: TGCGCCAGCAGGCCAGGGACTCTGATACAGGGCTACACCTTC.

This clone was recorded only once. V is TRBV7-8 and J is TRBJ1-2; no clear D gene. CDR3 size: 14 residues. Trimming took 2 bases from V and 1 from J, leaving 8 bases between them. CDR1 and CDR2 (germline): SGHVS, FQNEAQ. CDR3 region: CASSLLAGNYGYTF. CDR3 sequence (DNA): TGTGCCAGCAGCTTATTAGCCGGTAACTATGGCTACACCTTC.

This rearrangement joins TRBV7-6 to TRBJ1-6, with D unclear. This CDR3 is 15 amino acids long. V lost 1 base, J lost 10 bases, and 14 bases lay in between. The germline gives CDR1 SGHVS, CDR2 FNYEAQ. The CDR3 nucleotides are TGTGCCAGCAGCTTAGTTCCCGGAGGTCGGTCACCCCTCCACTTT. Translation: CASSLVPGGRSPLHF.

The chain uses TRBV19 and TRBJ2-5; possible D gene TRBD1, 5 bases. Trimming removed 5 bases from V and 1 base from J, with 8 bases in between. Germline lookup yields CDR1 LNHDA and CDR2 SQIVND (reference sequence). This CDR3 is 13 amino acids long. In DNA, the CDR3 is TGTGCCAGTAGTGTAACAGGCCAAGAGACCCAGTACTTC. It translates to CASSVTGQETQYF.

The chain is built from TRBV7-9 and TRBJ1-1, with D uncertain. The V and J ends lost 5 bases and 0 bases respectively, with 13 bases between them. Germline CDR1 reads SEHNR; CDR2 reads FQNEAQ (reference sequence). The CDR3 runs 15 residues. The CDR3 DNA reads TGTGCCAGCAGCGCTCTTGCGGGTATGAACACTGAAGCTTTCTTT. This sequence encodes CASSALAGMNTEAFF.

Points on this clone: The germline gene is not matched at one end of the junction; a read error may be the cause. V usage is TRBV7-9 and J usage is TRBJ1-1; D gene uncertain. Germline lookup yields CDR1 SEHNR and CDR2 FQNEAQ (reference sequence). The CDR3 spans 12 residues. CDR3 in DNA: TGTTCCAGCAGCCCGGTCGCCACTGAAGCTTTCTTT. This translates into CSSSPVATEAFF.

There are a few counts of this clone. The rearrangement joins TRBV27 to TRBJ2-7, with a possible D match to TRBD1 (5 bases). The CDR3 has 14 residues. Trimming took 2 bases from V and 1 from J, leaving 9 bases between them. The germline gives CDR1 MNHEY, CDR2 SMNVEV (reference sequence). The CDR3 spells CASSLDPGSYEQYF. The DNA of the CDR3 is TGTGCCAGCAGTTTAGATCCAGGGTCCTACGAGCAGTACTTC.

This chain links TRBV29-1 with TRBJ2-5, with D tentatively TRBD1 (6 bases). From germline, CDR1 is SQVTM and CDR2 ANQGSEA. V shed 6 bases and J shed 5 bases, with 22 bases lying between them. This CDR3 is built from 15 residues. The CDR3 DNA reads TGCAGCGTCGCCGCAACAGGGTACCTCGGGGAGACCCAGTACTTC. This encodes CSVAATGYLGETQYF.

The CDR3 coding sequence is TGTGCCAGCAGCACCATGGGAGTGGGGAGCTACGAGCAGTACTTC. This codes for CASSTMGVGSYEQYF. The chain is built from TRBV11-2 and TRBJ2-5; D may be TRBD2 (5 bases). The DNA end lines up better with TRBJ2-7; the J call may be wrong. Germline-derived CDR1 and CDR2 are SGHAT and FQNNGV. The CDR3 is 15 amino acids.

The genes are TRBV19 and TRBJ2-7; TRBD2 matches 7 bases. From germline, CDR1 is LNHDA and CDR2 SQIVND (reference sequence). V shed 2 bases and J 6 bases; nucleotides not matched to a gene: 4. The CDR3 loop spans 13 amino acids. CDR3: CASSISSGGEQYF. CDR3 DNA sequence: TGTGCCAGTAGTATATCTAGCGGAGGCGAGCAGTACTTC.

V is TRBV5-8 and J is TRBJ1-3; D is undetermined. In germline, CDR1 is SGHTS, CDR2 YDEGEE. V lost 2 bases and J lost 0, with 6 bases in between. The CDR3 is 14 residues long. CDR3 in DNA: TGTGCCAGCAGCTTCCGGGTCTCTGGAAACACCATATATTTT. It is translated as CASSFRVSGNTIYF. Complete variable domain (other parts from reference TRBV5-8 and TRBJ1-3): EAGVTQSPTHLIKTRGQQATLRCSPISGHTSVYWYQQALGLGLQFLLWYDEGEERNRGNFPPRFSGRQFPNYSSELNVNALELEDSALYLCASSFRVSGNTIYFGEGSWLTVV.

The chain is built from TRBV2 and TRBJ1-4, with no clear D. The ends were cut back, 6 bases at V and 7 bases at J, with 15 bases in the middle. The germline V gene has CDR1 SNHLY and CDR2 FYNNEI. There are 14 residues in the CDR3. This CDR3 is CASREVRESEKLFF. For the CDR3, the DNA is TGTGCCAGCAGGGAGGTAAGGGAAAGTGAAAAACTGTTTTTT.

In this sample, this clone turned up once. The chain couples TRBV7-9 to TRBJ2-3; 9 nucleotides agree with TRBD2. Germline V gene data show CDR1 as SEHNR and CDR2 as FQNEAQ (reference sequence). The CDR3 extends over 17 amino acids. Trimming removed 2 bases from V and 2 bases from J; junction bases left unmatched: 8. CDR3 amino acids: CASSLSGTSRFTDTQYF. CDR3 in DNA: TGTGCCAGCAGCTTATCCGGGACTAGCAGATTCACAGATACGCAGTATTTT.

Only one count was recorded for this clone. The genes are TRBV7-2 and TRBJ1-1; TRBD1 matches at 9 bases. Germline values: CDR1 SGHTA, CDR2 FQGNSA. The length of the CDR3 is 13 residues. With 5 bases clipped from V and 11 bases from J, the junction kept 9 bases outside the gene matches. CDR3 sequence (DNA): TGTGCCAGCAGCCATAGACAGGGGGTGGGGGCTTTCTTT. Protein: CASSHRQGVGAFF.

The chain carries TRBV11-2 and TRBJ2-1, with D maybe TRBD1 (5 bases). Germline CDR1 SGHAT, CDR2 FQNNGV. V was shortened by 2 bases and J by 2 bases, with 10 bases between the two germline ends. The CDR3 sequence is 15 residues long. The CDR3 sequence: CASSLLPGTYNEQFF. The CDR3 DNA follows: TGTGCCAGCAGCTTACTCCCAGGGACCTACAATGAGCAGTTCTTC. Looking up the rest from reference TRBV11-2 and TRBJ2-1 gives the full variable domain: EAGVAQSPRYKIIEKRQSVAFWCNPISGHATLYWYQQILGQGPKLLIQFQNNGVVDDSQLPKDRFSAERLKGVDSTLKIQPAKLEDSAVYLCASSLLPGTYNEQFFGPGTRLTVL.

The V and J genes are TRBV27 and TRBJ2-7; a weak D match, TRBD2 (6 bases). Germline CDR1 is MNHEY and CDR2 is SMNVEV (reference sequence). Trimming cost V 4 bases and J 2 bases, with 15 bases left between them. The CDR3 extends over 15 amino acids. Here the CDR3 reads CASSSLRDSTYEQYF. The CDR3 coding sequence is TGTGCCAGCAGTTCCCTCCGGGACTCCACCTACGAGCAGTACTTC.

The chain has TRBV6-1 and TRBJ2-2; 11 positions match TRBD1. The germline gives CDR1 MNHNS, CDR2 SASEGT. The CDR3 has 15 amino acids. Unmatched junction bases numbered 6, after V lost 4 bases and J lost 8 bases. For the CDR3, the DNA is TGTGCCAGCAGTGTAAGGGACAGGGGGTATGGGGAGCTGTTTTTT. Amino acids: CASSVRDRGYGELFF.

This chain links TRBV10-3 with TRBJ1-1; 8 bases are shared with TRBD1. The germline gives CDR1 ENHRY, CDR2 SYGVKD. Losses at the gene ends were 3 bases for V and 8 bases for J; bases not matched to a gene: 8. The CDR3 spans 14 residues. The CDR3 DNA reads as TGTGCCATCAGTGATACAGGGGGGCGCCGAGAAGCTTTCTTT. This encodes CAISDTGGRREAFF.

This clone was seen only a few times. This chain connects TRBV5-1 to TRBJ2-1; 11 bases are shared with TRBD1. Germline V lookup: CDR1 SGHRS, CDR2 YFSETQ. The V and J ends lost 4 bases and 8 bases, in that order; junction bases with no gene match: 5. The CDR3 is 14 amino acids. The CDR3 loop is CASSPGQGGDEQFF. In DNA form, the CDR3 reads TGCGCCAGCAGCCCGGGACAGGGGGGCGATGAGCAGTTCTTC.

As to this clone: This CDR3 is missing its conserved last phenylalanine or tryptophan, likely due to a read error. The chain carries TRBV6-5 and TRBJ2-7; 9 bases are a match to TRBD1. Germline values: CDR1 MNHEY, CDR2 SVGAGI. Losses at the gene ends were 8 bases for V and 2 bases for J; bases not matched to a gene: 7. This CDR3 region has 14 residues. CDR3 DNA sequence: TGTGCCAGCCACCGACAGGGGGGAGCCTACGAGCAGTACCTC. It codes for CASHRQGGAYEQYL.

The genes are TRBV15 and TRBJ2-6; 7 bases are shared with TRBD1. The V and J ends lost 6 bases and 0 bases, in that order; junction bases with no gene match: 11. The CDR3 totals 18 residues. The V gene's germline CDR1 is LNHNV and CDR2 YYDKDF (reference sequence). The CDR3 bases are TGTGCCACCAGACTTCCCGGGACAGCCCCCTCTGGGGCCAACGTCCTGACTTTC. Translating gives CATRLPGTAPSGANVLTF.

CDR3 nucleotides: TGTGCCAGCAACTCACCAAACACTGAAGCTTTCTTT. It is translated as CASNSPNTEAFF. The chain uses TRBV5-4 and TRBJ1-1; D unresolved. Germline CDR1 SGHNT, CDR2 YYREEE (reference sequence). This CDR3 spans 12 amino acids. Trimming stripped 6 bases from V and 2 bases from J, with 8 bases between.

The chain has TRBV5-1 and TRBJ2-2, with D possibly matching TRBD2 (5 bases). This CDR3 is 13 amino acids long. Germline CDR1 reads SGHRS; CDR2 reads YFSETQ. V dropped 4 bases and J dropped 4 bases, with 8 bases sitting between them. The CDR3 sequence: CASSPGSTGELFF. In DNA, the CDR3 is TGCGCCAGCAGCCCGGGGAGCACCGGGGAGCTGTTTTTT.